The 21 T cell receptor beta chains presented below share a single source sample, sequenced in a study of response to subunit inactivated influenza vaccine. One entry per CDR3 protein, called by TCRdb with MiXCR from the RT-PCR reads. This table has 500,000 to 750,000 distinct CDR3 sequences, 14% appearing once. This specimen was PBMCs from blood, taken 11 to 12 days after vaccination. The source of these receptors is a man aged 50-60 years who received an inactivated influenza vaccine.

The J gene is TRBJ1-6, the V gene TRBV5-1; 7 bases line up with TRBD1. There are 15 residues in the CDR3. V was pared by 4 bases and J by 9 bases, with 10 bases of the junction left unmatched. Germline V gives CDR1 SGHRS, CDR2 YFSETQ. CDR3 in DNA: TGCGCCAGCAGCGCCGGGACAGTGTCTGGTTCACCCCTCCACTTT. Translated: CASSAGTVSGSPLHF.

The rearrangement joins TRBV10-3 to TRBJ1-5; 7 positions match TRBD1. Per germline, CDR1 ENHRY and CDR2 SYGVKD. V lost 0 bases, J lost 6 bases, and 2 bases stayed unmatched. CDR3 length: 14 amino acids. In DNA form, the CDR3 reads TGTGCCATCAGTGAGTCGAGACAGGGTCAGCCCCAGCATTTT. The encoded protein is CAISESRQGQPQHF.

In its sample, this clonotype was seen a few times. The chain employs TRBV20-1 and TRBJ2-7, with D tentatively TRBD1 or TRBD2 (6 bases each). Trimming cost V 1 base and J 2 bases, with 15 bases left between them. CDR3 length: 15 amino acids. The germline CDR1 and CDR2 sequences are DFQATT and SNEGSKA (reference sequence). DNA of the CDR3: TGCAGTGCTAGAGGGGGGGCCGGCAGACCCTACGAGCAGTACTTC. This gives the protein CSARGGAGRPYEQYF.

This clonotype was seen more than once but under ten times. The chain couples TRBV5-6 to TRBJ2-5; no definite D call. Germline CDR1 reads SGHDT; CDR2 reads YYEEEE. The CDR3 contains 14 residues. Trimming took 5 bases from V and 1 from J, leaving 12 bases between them. The CDR3 here is CASRRGSSQETQYF. The CDR3, as DNA: TGTGCCAGCAGAAGAGGCTCCAGCCAAGAGACCCAGTACTTC.

Only a few counts were recorded for this clonotype. The chain uses TRBV30 and TRBJ1-6, with D uncertain. This CDR3 spans 13 amino acids. The germline gives CDR1 GTSNPN, CDR2 SVGIG (reference sequence). The V gene lost 2 bases and the J gene lost 8 bases, with 10 bases spanning the gap. CDR3 in amino acids: CAWSPTADSPLHF. In DNA form, the CDR3 reads TGTGCCTGGAGTCCCACAGCCGATTCACCCCTCCACTTT. Together with reference TRBV30 and TRBJ1-6, the CDR3 gives the full variable domain: SQTIHQWPATLVQPVGSPLSLECTVEGTSNPNLYWYRQAAGRGLQLLFYSVGIGQISSEVPQNLSASRPQDRQFILSSKKLLLSDSGFYLCAWSPTADSPLHFGNGTRLTVT.

This chain joins TRBV5-1 and TRBJ2-5; D could derive from TRBD1 or TRBD2 (6 bases each). The CDR3 loop spans 15 amino acids. V was cut by 0 bases and J by 4 bases, with 13 bases left in between. CDR1 is SGHRS and CDR2 is YFSETQ in the germline V gene. The DNA of the CDR3 is TGCGCCAGCAGCTTGGCCGCCGGGGGCGGAGAGACCCAGTACTTC. Encoded protein: CASSLAAGGGETQYF.

V usage is TRBV4-3 and J usage is TRBJ1-1, with 8 bases matching TRBD1. Germline V CDR1 and CDR2: LGHNA, YSLEER. CDR3 length: 17 amino acids. J lost 3 bases, V lost 0 bases, and 9 bases had no gene match. CDR3 sequence (DNA): TGCGCCAGCAGCCAAGATCTGGACAGGGAAATGGACACTGAAGCTTTCTTT. Translating it yields CASSQDLDREMDTEAFF.

The chain is built from TRBV5-5 and TRBJ2-1, with D perhaps TRBD1 or TRBD2 (6 bases each). CDR3 size: 14 residues. Germline V gene sequence: CDR1 SGHKS, CDR2 YYEKEE (reference sequence). Trimming took off 3 bases at V and 15 bases at J, with 22 bases between the two ends. The CDR3 reads CASSSQSQGGDRFF. The CDR3 nucleotides read TGTGCCAGCAGCTCACAATCACAGGGAGGAGATCGGTTCTTC.

This clonotype was seen a few times. CDR3 sequence reads: CASSRGRHTEAFF. The CDR3 nucleotides read TGTGCCAGCAGTAGAGGGAGGCACACTGAAGCTTTCTTT. The V and J genes are TRBV28 and TRBJ1-1; no clear D gene. CDR1 and CDR2 from the germline V gene are MDHEN and SYDVKM. The ends were cut back, 5 bases at V and 3 bases at J, with 10 bases in the middle. The CDR3 loop spans 13 amino acids.

This clonotype appeared a few times. The gene calls are TRBV10-3 and TRBJ1-3; D gene ambiguous. V was clipped by 5 bases and J by 2 bases, with 13 bases between them. The CDR3 runs 15 residues. Per the germline V gene, CDR1 is ENHRY and CDR2 is SYGVKD. CDR3 residues: CAISSMGYTGNTIYF. CDR3 bases: TGTGCCATCAGTTCGATGGGGTACACTGGAAACACCATATATTTT.

The gene calls are TRBV2 and TRBJ1-3, with D possibly being TRBD1 (5 bases). Germline assignment: CDR1 SNHLY and CDR2 FYNNEI. V lost 5 bases and J 0 bases, leaving 17 bases between the germline ends. The CDR3 consists of 17 residues. The DNA of the CDR3 is TGTGCCAGCAGTAGGGACCGAATAATAAGCTCTGGAAACACCATATATTTT. It codes for CASSRDRIISSGNTIYF.

The sample holds many counts of this clonotype. V and J are TRBV7-2 and TRBJ2-1, with D possibly TRBD2 on 7 matching bases. The germline gives CDR1 SGHTA, CDR2 FQGNSA. Trimming took off 5 bases at V and 4 bases at J, with 21 bases between the two ends. This CDR3 comprises 17 residues. This CDR3 is CASSPPRGGGPYNEQFF. The CDR3 nucleotides read TGTGCCAGCAGCCCGCCCCGTGGCGGGGGCCCATACAATGAGCAGTTCTTC.

The chain uses TRBV12-3 or TRBV12-4 and TRBJ2-6, with D uncertain. The CDR3 covers 14 residues. The V gene lost 8 bases and the J gene lost 0 bases, with 8 bases spanning the gap. The DNA of the CDR3 is TGTGCCAGCGCCAAGAGCTCTGGGGCCAACGTCCTGACTTTC. This codes for CASAKSSGANVLTF.

The J gene is TRBJ2-7, the V gene TRBV11-2, with 14 bases identical to TRBD2. The CDR3 spans 17 residues. With V trimmed by 5 bases and J by 0 bases, 6 bases remained unmatched. Germline CDR1 is SGHAT and CDR2 is FQNNGV. CDR3 coding DNA: TGTGCCAGCAGCCCGGGACTAGCGGGGGCCTACTCCTACGAGCAGTACTTC. Translated, it gives CASSPGLAGAYSYEQYF.

The rearrangement uses TRBV3-1 and TRBJ2-1; no reliable D call. The CDR3 consists of 14 residues. CDR1 is LGHDT and CDR2 is YNNKEL in the germline V gene (reference sequence). Trimming stripped 0 bases from V and 9 bases from J, with 12 bases between. The CDR3 DNA sequence: TGTGCCAGCAGCCAAGATCCTTGGGTAGGTGAGCAGTTCTTC. Protein: CASSQDPWVGEQFF.

The V call is TRBV15, the J call TRBJ2-2, with TRBD2 identical over 7 bases. J was trimmed by 5 bases and V by 7 bases; bases with no gene match: 4. This CDR3 comprises 13 residues. The germline gives CDR1 LNHNV, CDR2 YYDKDF (reference sequence). CDR3 in amino acids: CATTKGGTGELFF. The CDR3 nucleotides read TGTGCCACCACGAAGGGAGGGACCGGGGAGCTGTTTTTT.

This clonotype turned up a few times. This chain uses TRBV5-5 with TRBJ2-5; D may be TRBD1 or TRBD2 (5 bases each). The V end was cut by 3 bases, the J end by 2 bases, with 11 bases between. CDR1 SGHKS and CDR2 YYEKEE come from the germline V gene (reference sequence). The CDR3 totals 14 residues. CDR3 protein: CASSYRGLQETQYF. CDR3 nucleotides: TGTGCCAGCAGCTACCGGGGCTTACAAGAGACCCAGTACTTC.

The chain is built from TRBV4-3 and TRBJ2-3; 8 bases fit TRBD2. The CDR3 loop spans 16 amino acids. The V segment lost 3 bases and the J segment 3 bases; nucleotides outside the gene matches: 8. Germline CDR1 and CDR2: LGHNA and YSLEER. In nucleotides, the CDR3 is TGCGCCAGCAGCCAGCGCCGGGGGGGTTTAACAGATACGCAGTATTTT. Encoded protein: CASSQRRGGLTDTQYF.

This clonotype has at least ten counts. Here the CDR3 reads CASSESPGQGIGELFF. The CDR3 nucleotides read TGTGCCAGCAGTGAATCTCCGGGACAGGGTATCGGGGAGCTGTTTTTT. The chain couples TRBV2 to TRBJ2-2; TRBD1 matches at 9 bases. Germline-derived CDR1 and CDR2 are SNHLY and FYNNEI. Trimming took 2 bases from V and 7 from J; bases not matched to a gene: 8. This CDR3 spans 16 amino acids.

This clonotype was counted only a few times. The chain uses TRBV11-2 and TRBJ1-5; 10 positions match TRBD1. With 5 bases clipped from V and 3 bases from J, the junction kept 16 bases outside the gene matches. This CDR3 contains 19 residues. Germline CDR1 is SGHAT and CDR2 is FQNNGV. This CDR3 is CASSRTVTRQGAINQPQHF. The CDR3 DNA sequence: TGTGCCAGCAGCCGCACCGTCACCCGACAGGGGGCGATCAATCAGCCCCAGCATTTT.

This clonotype was seen a few times. The CDR3 spells CSVERGLADPYNEQFF. CDR3 in DNA: TGCAGCGTTGAGAGGGGACTAGCGGACCCCTACAATGAGCAGTTCTTC. V is TRBV29-1 and J is TRBJ2-1; 11 bases are a match to TRBD2. V lost 3 bases to trimming and J lost 2 bases; unmatched junction nucleotides: 6. Germline CDR1 SQVTM, CDR2 ANQGSEA. The CDR3 has 16 amino acids.